Below, 8 T cell receptor beta chains from the same sample are listed, as sequenced in a study of CD8 T cells in ankylosing spondylitis. TCRdb redid the calling of the 5' RACE reads with MiXCR, one entry per CDR3 protein. Here the sample spans around 210,000 distinct CDR3 sequences, roughly 8% being singletons. The sequencing input was blood, either unsorted or a sorted T cell fraction (not recorded which). These receptors all stem from a female donor with ankylosing spondylitis or in good health (not recorded which).

This clonotype occurred many times. The rearrangement uses TRBV10-3 and TRBJ2-2; 8 positions match TRBD2. Germline V gene data show CDR1 as ENHRY and CDR2 as SYGVKD. The CDR3 is made up of 15 amino acids. Unmatched junction bases numbered 0, after V lost 3 bases and J lost 0 bases. CDR3 amino acids: CAISDGRANTGELFF. The CDR3 DNA reads TGTGCCATCAGTGACGGGAGGGCGAACACCGGGGAGCTGTTTTTT.

This clonotype has a count of ten or more. The V gene is TRBV4-3, the J gene TRBJ2-5, with 11 bases fitting TRBD2. The V gene's germline CDR1 is LGHNA and CDR2 YSLEER. V gave up 4 bases and J gave up 4 bases; unmatched junction bases: 2. This CDR3 is built from 14 residues. CDR3 bases: TGCGCCAGCAGCCGAGGACTAGCGGGAGAGACCCAGTACTTC. It specifies CASSRGLAGETQYF.

This clonotype occurred many times. The chain joins TRBV20-1 to TRBJ2-3, with 8 bases identical to TRBD2. This CDR3 has 17 amino acids. V shed 1 base, J shed 2 bases, and the junction held 11 bases outside the gene matches. Looked up from germline, CDR1 is DFQATT and CDR2 is SNEGSKA (reference sequence). The CDR3 loop is CSARALLAGPNTDTQYF. CDR3 DNA: TGCAGTGCTAGAGCACTGCTAGCGGGCCCCAACACAGATACGCAGTATTTT.

This clonotype was picked up many times. This rearrangement joins TRBV2 to TRBJ2-4; D may be TRBD2 (5 bases). The ends were cut back, 2 bases at V and 6 bases at J, with 11 bases in the middle. This CDR3 spans 14 amino acids. Germline-derived CDR1 and CDR2 are SNHLY and FYNNEI. The CDR3, as DNA: TGTGCCAGCAGTGAAAACGGCCGGGGAAACATTCAGTACTTC. Its translation: CASSENGRGNIQYF.

A few counts support this clonotype. At one of its ends the junction is not consistent with the germline gene, which may arise from a read error. The J gene is TRBJ2-5, the V gene TRBV20-1; D call uncertain. The CDR3 runs to 16 residues. Germline V gene lookup returns CDR1 DFQATT and CDR2 SNEGSKA (reference sequence). This CDR3 is CCARDASSPWVETQYF. CDR3 DNA sequence: TGCTGTGCTAGAGACGCCAGCTCCCCGTGGGTAGAGACCCAGTACTTC.

V and J are TRBV7-2 and TRBJ1-1; D is ambiguous. CDR3 length equals 14 residues. Germline values: CDR1 SGHTA, CDR2 FQGNSA. Trimming removed 4 bases from V and 3 bases from J, with 12 bases in between. Written as DNA, the CDR3 is TGTGCCAGCAGCTACGGGGTAAGGTACACTGAAGCTTTCTTT. This sequence encodes CASSYGVRYTEAFF.

This clonotype came up many times. The rearrangement uses TRBV20-1 and TRBJ1-2; D gene ambiguous. V was shortened by 6 bases and J by 8 bases, with 7 bases between the two germline ends. Germline V gene lookup returns CDR1 DFQATT and CDR2 SNEGSKA (reference sequence). The CDR3 has 9 residues. The CDR3 DNA is TGCAGTGCCGAGAGCGGCTACACCTTC. Its protein product is CSAESGYTF.

The CDR3, as DNA: TGTGCCAGCAGTGACATAGTGGGCGAGCAGTACTTC. Translating it yields CASSDIVGEQYF. The chain joins TRBV25-1 to TRBJ2-7; D is unresolved. Germline loops: CDR1 MGHDK, CDR2 SYGVNS. CDR3 size: 12 residues. Between the trimmed V and J ends, which lost 3 bases and 6 bases, there was a span of 9 bases.